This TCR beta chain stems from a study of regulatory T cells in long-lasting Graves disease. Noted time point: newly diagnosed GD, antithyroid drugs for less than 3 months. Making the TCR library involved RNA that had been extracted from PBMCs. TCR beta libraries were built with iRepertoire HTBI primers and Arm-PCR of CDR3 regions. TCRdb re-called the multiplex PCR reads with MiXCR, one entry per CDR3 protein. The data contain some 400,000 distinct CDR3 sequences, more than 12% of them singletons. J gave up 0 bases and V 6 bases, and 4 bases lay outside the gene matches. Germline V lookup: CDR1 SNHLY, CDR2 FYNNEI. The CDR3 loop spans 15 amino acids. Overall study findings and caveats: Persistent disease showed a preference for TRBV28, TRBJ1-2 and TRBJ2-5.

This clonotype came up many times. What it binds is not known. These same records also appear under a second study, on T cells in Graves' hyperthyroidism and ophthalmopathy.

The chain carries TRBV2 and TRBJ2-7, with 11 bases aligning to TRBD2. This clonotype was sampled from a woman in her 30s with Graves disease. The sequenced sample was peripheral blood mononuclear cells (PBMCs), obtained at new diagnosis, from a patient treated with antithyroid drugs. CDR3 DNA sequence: TGTGCCAGCAGGGGGACTAGCGGTAGCTCCTACGAGCAGTACTTC. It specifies CASRGTSGSSYEQYF.